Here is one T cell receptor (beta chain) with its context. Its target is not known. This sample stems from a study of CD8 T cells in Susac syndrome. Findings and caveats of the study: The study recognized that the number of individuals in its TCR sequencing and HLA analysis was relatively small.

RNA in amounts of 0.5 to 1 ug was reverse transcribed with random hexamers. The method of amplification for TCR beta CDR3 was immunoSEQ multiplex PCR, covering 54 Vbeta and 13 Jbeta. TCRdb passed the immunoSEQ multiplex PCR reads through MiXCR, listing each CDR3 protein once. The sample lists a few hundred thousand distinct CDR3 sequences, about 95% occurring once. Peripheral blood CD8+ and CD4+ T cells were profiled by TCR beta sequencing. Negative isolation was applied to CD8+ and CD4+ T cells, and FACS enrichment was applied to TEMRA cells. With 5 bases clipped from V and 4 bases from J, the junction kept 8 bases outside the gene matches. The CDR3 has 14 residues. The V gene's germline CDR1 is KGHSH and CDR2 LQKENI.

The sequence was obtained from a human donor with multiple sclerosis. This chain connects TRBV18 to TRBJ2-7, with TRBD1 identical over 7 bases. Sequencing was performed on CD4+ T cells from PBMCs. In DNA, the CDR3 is TGTGCCAGCTCAGTGGACAGGATTCTGTACGAGCAGTACTTC. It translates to CASSVDRILYEQYF.